A single T cell receptor beta chain is shown here with its context. The antigen is not known. This record comes from a study of T cell responses to AZD1222 COVID-19 vaccine. Study-wide results and caveats: Only five to seven individuals given AZD1222 were seropositive at baseline.

Some clones are missing from TCRdb's copy, which holds only in-frame ones; the method was immunoSEQ multiplex PCR. The table shows roughly 150,000 clones, with around nine tenths occurring only once. The source material was peripheral blood, sampled on day 0 of AZD1222 vaccination. The sequence derives from an adult in good health.

CDR3 nucleotide sequence: TGTGCCAGCAGTCCGGAAGCAACCAACTCCTACGAGCAGTACTTC. The encoded protein is CASSPEATNSYEQYF. The chain couples TRBV28 to TRBJ2-7, with no clear D. CDR1 is MDHEN and CDR2 is SYDVKM in the germline V gene. V was clipped by 5 bases and J by 0 bases, with 14 bases between them. The CDR3 spans 15 residues.